The 11 T cell receptor beta chains presented below share a single source sample, sequenced in a study of blood T cell repertoires in COVID-19 (dated by TCRdb to 2020 to 2021). Library preparation was by the immunoSEQ multiplex PCR assay. TCRdb carries this immuneACCESS record with in-frame sequences only. Its versions omit some clonotypes, under half of them owing to an unresolved V gene in the studies checked, with the rest unexplained. Counted in this sample were around 150,000 clones; about 81% of them appeared once. Jointly, the top ten make up 11% of the sample. The sequencing input was peripheral blood. The origin of the receptors is a human donor in a cohort sampled during active COVID-19.

V gene TRBV19 combines with J gene TRBJ1-5; 7 bases agree with TRBD1. The CDR3 consists of 16 residues. With V trimmed by 6 bases and J by 3 bases, 11 bases remained unmatched. Per the germline V gene, CDR1 is LNHDA and CDR2 is SQIVND (reference sequence). The CDR3, as DNA: TGTGCCAGTAGAATCGACAGGGATAGGAACAATCAGCCCCAGCATTTT. Protein sequence: CASRIDRDRNNQPQHF.

J is TRBJ2-1 and V is TRBV3-1 (or the pseudogene TRBV3-2); TRBD2 matches at 12 bases. Per germline, CDR1 LGHDT and CDR2 YNNKEL (reference sequence). This CDR3 contains 15 residues. The V gene end was trimmed by 3 bases and the J gene end by 8 bases; junction bases not matched to a gene: 5. CDR3 loop: CASSHRLAGADEQFF. In nucleotides, the CDR3 is TGTGCCAGCAGCCACCGACTAGCGGGAGCGGATGAGCAGTTCTTC.

The V gene is TRBV3-1 (or the pseudogene TRBV3-2), the J gene TRBJ1-6, with D unresolved. V was shortened by 4 bases and J by 16 bases, with 14 bases between the two germline ends. From germline, CDR1 is LGHDT and CDR2 YNNKEL (reference sequence). This CDR3 spans 12 amino acids. The DNA for the CDR3 is TGTGCCAGCAGCCGTCCCGGGAGAACACTCCACTTT. Translated: CASSRPGRTLHF.

This chain connects TRBV10-2 to TRBJ2-5; TRBD2 aligns across 12 bases. This CDR3 contains 18 residues. Germline-derived CDR1 and CDR2 are WSHSY and SAAADI. The trim removed 5 bases at V and 2 bases at J, leaving 12 bases unmatched. The DNA for the CDR3 is TGCGCCAGCAGTCGTTTCACTAGCGGGGGGCCCAGGCAAGAGACCCAGTACTTC. It encodes CASSRFTSGGPRQETQYF.

V and J are TRBV5-1 and TRBJ2-5, with 10 bases that match TRBD1. Per the germline V gene, CDR1 is SGHRS and CDR2 is YFSETQ. J gave up 5 bases and V 4 bases, and 11 bases lay outside the gene matches. The CDR3 has 16 residues. This CDR3 is CASSPLPRTGGETQYF. CDR3 in DNA: TGCGCCAGCAGCCCGCTCCCCAGGACAGGGGGGGAGACCCAGTACTTC. Drawing the rest from reference TRBV5-1 and TRBJ2-5, the complete variable domain is KAGVTQTPRYLIKTRGQQVTLSCSPISGHRSVSWYQQTPGQGLQFLFEYFSETQRNKGNFPGRFSGRQFSNSRSEMNVSTLELGDSALYLCASSPLPRTGGETQYFGPGTRLLVL.

The chain carries TRBV7-8 and TRBJ2-7; a possible D gene is TRBD2 (5 bases). The CDR3 totals 13 residues. Germline V gene data show CDR1 as SGHVS and CDR2 as FQNEAQ. Trimming took off 10 bases at V and 0 bases at J, with 13 bases between the two ends. The CDR3 protein is CATQLAGSYEQYF. CDR3 coding DNA: TGTGCCACCCAGCTCGCGGGCTCCTACGAGCAGTACTTC.

The rearrangement links TRBV7-8 to TRBJ1-2; no firm D call. Trimming left V 4 bases short and J 8 bases short, with 8 bases between. This CDR3 spans 11 amino acids. Germline V CDR1 and CDR2: SGHVS, FQNEAQ. The chain's CDR3 is CASSSKEGYTF. CDR3 DNA: TGTGCCAGCAGCTCAAAGGAGGGCTACACCTTC.

The J gene is TRBJ2-3, the V gene TRBV2; no definite D call. The CDR3 spans 13 residues. Germline CDR1 reads SNHLY; CDR2 reads FYNNEI. V shed 8 bases and J shed 0 bases, with 9 bases lying between them. The CDR3 sequence: CASVQRSTDTQYF. In DNA form, the CDR3 reads TGTGCCAGCGTTCAACGGAGCACAGATACGCAGTATTTT.

V is TRBV7-2 and J is TRBJ2-7; 12 nucleotides match TRBD2. V shed 2 bases, J shed 5 bases, and the junction held 7 bases outside the gene matches. The length of the CDR3 is 16 residues. CDR1 is SGHTA and CDR2 is FQGNSA in the germline V gene. The CDR3: CASSLHDRTSGDEQYF. CDR3 DNA sequence: TGTGCCAGCAGCTTACACGACCGGACTAGCGGGGACGAGCAGTACTTC.

This clone was found a few times. This chain uses TRBV27 with TRBJ1-6; D unresolved. The V end lost 3 bases, the J end lost 6 bases, and 12 bases lay between the germline ends. Germline V gene lookup returns CDR1 MNHEY and CDR2 SMNVEV (reference sequence). This CDR3 is built from 15 residues. CDR3 bases: TGTGCCAGCAGTTTGTATCGACAACTTAATTCACCCCTCCACTTT. Amino acids: CASSLYRQLNSPLHF.

In DNA, the CDR3 is TGTGCCAGCAGATCGAACCCAAGACGACAACCGGGAGCGGGTGGCTACACCTTC. This gives the protein CASRSNPRRQPGAGGYTF. The chain couples TRBV7-9 to TRBJ1-2, with D unresolved. The CDR3 covers 18 residues. The V gene lost 6 bases and the J gene lost 7 bases, with 30 bases spanning the gap. Germline V gene sequence: CDR1 SEHNR, CDR2 FQNEAQ (reference sequence).